These T cell receptor beta chains were read from a single sample in a study of Graves' ophthalmopathy and Graves' hyperthyroidism. TCRdb analysed the multiplex PCR reads with MiXCR anew, one entry per CDR3 protein. The sample has under 400,000 distinct CDR3 sequences, under 20% seen once. Sequenced: peripheral blood. The receptors shown here come from an adult man with Graves' ophthalmopathy. Both conserved end residues are part of each CDR3. A D gene is named only where the DNA matches it firmly.

d_call v_call cdr3_aa
TRBD1 TRBV6-2/TRBV6-3 CASRAPGQGSYEQYF
. TRBV28 CASSFRPPGGLTEAFF
. TRBV11-2 CASSPQQALYGYTF
TRBD2 TRBV28 CASRPVGAGGAYEQYF
. TRBV20-1 CSARDYARETQYF
. TRBV9 CASSVDLPSSTDTQYF
. TRBV29-1 CSAAPQPQETQYF
TRBD1 TRBV6-1 CASTDRGYEAFF
. TRBV18 CASSADRNTEAFF
. TRBV6-1 CASSETDSRDTGELFF
TRBD2 TRBV3-1 CASSQNLAGASYEQYF
TRBD1 TRBV13 CASSLTGGASHSPLHF
. TRBV5-8 CASSLAVSYEQYF
. TRBV6-1 CASSTDSVTAGELFF
. TRBV7-2 CASSTRGNQPQHF
. TRBV19 CASSIQGPVGTEAFF
TRBD1 TRBV7-8 CASRRDRGEFSEAFF
. TRBV20-1 CSARSGLQPLYGYTF
. TRBV6-1 CASSGDGQRTDTQYF
TRBD1 TRBV20-1 CSARGQGESPLHF
TRBD1 TRBV19 CASSGDRDQPQHF
TRBD1 TRBV10-3 CAIHKQGTYGYTF
. TRBV5-1 CASSVLGPRNTEAFF
TRBD2 TRBV27 CASSPTSGRAETQYF
. TRBV20-1 CSARQRNTEAFF
. TRBV6-5 CASSYSETPNSPLHF
TRBD1 TRBV6-5 CASSYRGTGYQPQHF
TRBD2 TRBV7-8 CASTDKRRGGGELFF
. TRBV28 CASSPLLALGETQYF
. TRBV6-1 CASSEFLGVKAFF
. TRBV7-8 CASSLGTAANTEAFF
. TRBV9 CASSMANSYEQYF
. TRBV7-9 CASSLSGEGQPQHF
. TRBV12-3/TRBV12-4 CASSLSFSYEQYF
TRBD1 TRBV19 CASSIDDRAKYYEQYF
TRBD1 TRBV29-1 CSAGTGNEQYF
. TRBV20-1 CSATLQGPNYGYTF
. TRBV5-6 CASSLSSRYQETQYF
TRBD1 TRBV5-1 CASSLTGAGQETQYF
TRBD1 TRBV24-1 CATSDPGTGHQPQHF
. TRBV20-1 CSARDPLQGRSNQPQHF
. TRBV20-1 CSAGTDYEQYF
. TRBV10-3 CAITNLRDSPLHF
. TRBV6-1 CASGRGLDTGELFF
TRBD1 TRBV27 CASSFRRGLTGELFF
. TRBV6-5 CASSYGPDANYGYTF
. TRBV3-1 CASSHDAVSGNTIYF
. TRBV7-2 CASSLQGLYGYTF
TRBD1 TRBV12-3/TRBV12-4 CASSYQGVYEQYF
TRBD2 TRBV24-1 CATSGSPGGYDTGELFF